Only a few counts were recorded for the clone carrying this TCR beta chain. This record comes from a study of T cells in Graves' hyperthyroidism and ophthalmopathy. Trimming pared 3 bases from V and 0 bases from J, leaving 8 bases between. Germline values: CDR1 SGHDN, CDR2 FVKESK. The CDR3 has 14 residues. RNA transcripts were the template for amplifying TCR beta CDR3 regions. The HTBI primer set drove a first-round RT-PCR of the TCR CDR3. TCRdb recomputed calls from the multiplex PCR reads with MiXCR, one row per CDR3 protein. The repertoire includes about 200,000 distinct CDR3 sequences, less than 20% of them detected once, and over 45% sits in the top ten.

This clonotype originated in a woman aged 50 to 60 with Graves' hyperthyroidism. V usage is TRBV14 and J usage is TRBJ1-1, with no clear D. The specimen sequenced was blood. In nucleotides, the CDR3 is TGTGCCAGCAGCCACTACAGCCTGAACACTGAAGCTTTCTTT. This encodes CASSHYSLNTEAFF.